This T cell receptor (beta chain) was obtained from a study of T cells after yellow fever vaccination. There are 15 residues in the CDR3. V was clipped by 4 bases and J by 0 bases, with 10 bases between them. This clonotype was observed many times. A process of 5'RACE template switching, which added a universal primer site and UMIs, was used to make TCR cDNA. Using its own MiXCR run on the 5' RACE reads, TCRdb lists one record per CDR3 protein. The sample consists of 27,000 or so distinct CDR3 sequences, 4.4% of them appearing once. This chain connects TRBV12-3 or TRBV12-4 to TRBJ2-1; D is ambiguous. This TCR derives from a man aged 25 to 45 who received the YFV17D yellow fever vaccine. Specimen: CD8+ T cells sorted from PBMCs, collected 5 days after the yellow fever booster vaccination. The CDR3 nucleotides are TGTGCCAGCAGTTCAGGCGGATACTCCTACAATGAGCAGTTCTTC. Translated, it gives CASSSGGYSYNEQFF.